Listed below are T cell receptor beta chains from one sample, sequenced in a study of T cell changes during pregnancy in multiple sclerosis. The data were produced by immunoSEQ multiplex PCR, yet TCRdb's version contains in-frame clones alone and is incomplete. The data contain about 44,000 clones, 80% to 95% of them singletons. The sample taken for sequencing was peripheral blood. The receptors were sampled from a female donor with multiple sclerosis, enrolled in a pregnancy study. Each CDR3 is given with its conserved first and last residue. Fields, in order: D gene, V gene, J gene, CDR3 protein, CDR3 DNA. The D gene is left open where the match is weak.

NA,TRBV6-5,TRBJ1-1,CASSSPGRETEAFF,TGTGCCAGCAGTTCGCCAGGGAGGGAGACTGAAGCTTTCTTT
NA,TRBV21-1,TRBJ1-2,CASSNDARRGHYGYTF,TGTGCCAGCAGCAATGATGCTAGGAGGGGGCACTATGGCTACACCTTC
TRBD2,TRBV5-4,TRBJ2-3,CASSLETSGSGTDTQYF,TGTGCCAGCAGCTTGGAGACTAGCGGGAGCGGCACAGATACGCAGTATTTT
TRBD2,TRBV4-1,TRBJ2-1,CASSQSSGGSYNEQFF,TGCGCCAGCAGCCAATCTAGCGGGGGCTCCTACAATGAGCAGTTCTTC
TRBD2,TRBV6-5,TRBJ2-7,CASRETSGITYEQYF,TGTGCCAGCAGGGAGACTAGCGGGATTACCTACGAGCAGTACTTC
TRBD2,TRBV28,TRBJ2-3,CASSGGVLTDTQYF,TGTGCCAGCAGTGGGGGGGTGCTCACAGATACGCAGTATTTT
NA,TRBV2,TRBJ2-1,CASSEEEAYYNEQFF,TGTGCCAGCAGTGAGGAGGAGGCCTACTACAATGAGCAGTTCTTC
NA,TRBV6-5,TRBJ1-1,CASSYSRVEMNTEAFF,TGTGCCAGCAGTTACTCTCGAGTAGAAATGAACACTGAAGCTTTCTTT
NA,TRBV28,TRBJ1-2,CASSLIKGSNYGYTF,TGTGCCAGCAGCCTCATAAAAGGGAGTAACTATGGCTACACCTTC
NA,TRBV5-1,TRBJ1-1,CASSFGQPPMNTEAFF,TGCGCCAGCAGCTTCGGCCAACCACCGATGAACACTGAAGCTTTCTTT
TRBD1,TRBV11-2,TRBJ2-2,CASSKMGQAGELFF,TGTGCCAGCAGCAAAATGGGACAGGCCGGGGAGCTGTTTTTT